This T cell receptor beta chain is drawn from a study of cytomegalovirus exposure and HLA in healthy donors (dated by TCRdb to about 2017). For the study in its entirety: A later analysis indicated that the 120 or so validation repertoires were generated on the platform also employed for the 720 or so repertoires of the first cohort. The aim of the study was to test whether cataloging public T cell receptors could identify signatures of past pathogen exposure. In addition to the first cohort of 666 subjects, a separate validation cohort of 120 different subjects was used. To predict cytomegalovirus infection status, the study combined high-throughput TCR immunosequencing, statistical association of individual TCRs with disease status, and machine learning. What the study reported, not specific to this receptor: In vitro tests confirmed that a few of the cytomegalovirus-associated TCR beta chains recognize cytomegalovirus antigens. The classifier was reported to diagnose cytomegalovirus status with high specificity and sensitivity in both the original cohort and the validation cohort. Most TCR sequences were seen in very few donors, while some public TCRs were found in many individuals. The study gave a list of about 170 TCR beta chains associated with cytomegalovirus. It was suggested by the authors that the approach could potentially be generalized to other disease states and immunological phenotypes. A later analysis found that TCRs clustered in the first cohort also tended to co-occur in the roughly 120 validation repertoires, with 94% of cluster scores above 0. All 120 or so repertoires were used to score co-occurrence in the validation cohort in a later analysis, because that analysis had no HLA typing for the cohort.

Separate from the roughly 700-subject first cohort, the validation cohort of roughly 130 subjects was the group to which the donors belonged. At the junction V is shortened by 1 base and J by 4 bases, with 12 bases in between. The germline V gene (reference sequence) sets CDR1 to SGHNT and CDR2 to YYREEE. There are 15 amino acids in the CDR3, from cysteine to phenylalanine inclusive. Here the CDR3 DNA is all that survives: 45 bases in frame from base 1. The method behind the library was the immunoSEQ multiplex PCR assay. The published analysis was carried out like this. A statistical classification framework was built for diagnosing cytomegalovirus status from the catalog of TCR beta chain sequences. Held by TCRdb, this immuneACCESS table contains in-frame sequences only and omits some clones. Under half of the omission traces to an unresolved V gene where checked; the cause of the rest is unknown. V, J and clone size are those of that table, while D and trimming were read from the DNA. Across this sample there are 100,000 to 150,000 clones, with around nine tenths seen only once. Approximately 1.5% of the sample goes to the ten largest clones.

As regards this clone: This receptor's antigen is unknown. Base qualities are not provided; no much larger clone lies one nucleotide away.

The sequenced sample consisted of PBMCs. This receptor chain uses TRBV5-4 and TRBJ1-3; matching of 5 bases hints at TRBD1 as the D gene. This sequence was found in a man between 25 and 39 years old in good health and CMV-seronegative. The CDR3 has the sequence CASSLRGPAGNTIYF. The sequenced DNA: TGTGCCAGCAGCTTGAGGGGTCCGGCGGGAAACACCATATATTTT.